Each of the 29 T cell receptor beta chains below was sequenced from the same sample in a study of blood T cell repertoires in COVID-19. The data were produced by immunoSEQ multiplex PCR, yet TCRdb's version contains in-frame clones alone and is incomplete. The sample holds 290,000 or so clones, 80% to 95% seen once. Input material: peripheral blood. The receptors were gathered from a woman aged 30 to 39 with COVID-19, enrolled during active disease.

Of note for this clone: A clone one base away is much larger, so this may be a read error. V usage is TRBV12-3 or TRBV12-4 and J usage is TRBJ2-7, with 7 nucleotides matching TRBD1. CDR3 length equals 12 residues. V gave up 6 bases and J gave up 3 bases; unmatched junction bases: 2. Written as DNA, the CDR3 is TGTGCCAGCAGCACAGGGGACTACGAGCAGTACTTC. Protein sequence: CASSTGDYEQYF.

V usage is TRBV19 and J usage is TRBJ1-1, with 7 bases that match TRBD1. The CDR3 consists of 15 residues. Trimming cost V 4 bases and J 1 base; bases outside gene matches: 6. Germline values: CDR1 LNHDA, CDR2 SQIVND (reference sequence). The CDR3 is CASSRDSTSNTEAFF. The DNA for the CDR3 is TGTGCCAGTAGTAGGGACAGTACTTCGAACACTGAAGCTTTCTTT. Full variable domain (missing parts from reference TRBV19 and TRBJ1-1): DGGITQSPKYLFRKEGQNVTLSCEQNLNHDAMYWYRQDPGQGLRLIYYSQIVNDFQKGDIAEGYSVSREKKESFPLTVTSAQKNPTAFYLCASSRDSTSNTEAFFGQGTRLTVV.

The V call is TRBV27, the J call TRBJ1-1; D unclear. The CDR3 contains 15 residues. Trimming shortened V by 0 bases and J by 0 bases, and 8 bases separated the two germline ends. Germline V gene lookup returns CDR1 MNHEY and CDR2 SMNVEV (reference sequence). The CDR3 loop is CASSLSEALNTEAFF. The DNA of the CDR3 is TGTGCCAGCAGTTTATCCGAGGCATTGAACACTGAAGCTTTCTTT.

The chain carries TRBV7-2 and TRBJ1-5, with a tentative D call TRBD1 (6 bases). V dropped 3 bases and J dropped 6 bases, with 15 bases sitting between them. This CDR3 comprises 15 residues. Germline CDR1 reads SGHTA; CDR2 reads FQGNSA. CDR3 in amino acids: CASSFGQGFRQPQHF. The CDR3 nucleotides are TGTGCCAGCAGCTTCGGGCAGGGGTTTCGTCAGCCCCAGCATTTT.

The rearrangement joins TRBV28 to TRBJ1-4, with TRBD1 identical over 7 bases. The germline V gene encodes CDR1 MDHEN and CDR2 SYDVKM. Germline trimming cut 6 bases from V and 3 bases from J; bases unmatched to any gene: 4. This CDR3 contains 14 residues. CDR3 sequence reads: CASSPGTANEKLFF. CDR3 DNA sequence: TGTGCCAGCAGCCCCGGGACAGCTAATGAAAAACTGTTTTTT.

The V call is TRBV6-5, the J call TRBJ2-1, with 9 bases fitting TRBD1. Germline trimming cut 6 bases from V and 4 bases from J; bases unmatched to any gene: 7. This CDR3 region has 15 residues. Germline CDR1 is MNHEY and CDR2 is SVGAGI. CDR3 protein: CASRTGTGPYNEQFF. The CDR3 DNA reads TGTGCCAGCAGAACCGGGACAGGGCCTTACAATGAGCAGTTCTTC.

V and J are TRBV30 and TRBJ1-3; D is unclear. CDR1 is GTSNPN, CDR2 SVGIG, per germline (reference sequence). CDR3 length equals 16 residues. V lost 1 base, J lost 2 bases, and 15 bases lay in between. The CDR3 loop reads CAWSALPVAAGNTIYF. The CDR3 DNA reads TGTGCCTGGAGTGCCCTCCCCGTAGCTGCTGGAAACACCATATATTTT.

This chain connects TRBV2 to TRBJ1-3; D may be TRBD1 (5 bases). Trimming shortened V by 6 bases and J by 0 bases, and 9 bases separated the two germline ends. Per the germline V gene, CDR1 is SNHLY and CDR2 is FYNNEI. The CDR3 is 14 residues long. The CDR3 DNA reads TGTGCCAGCAGGGGGCCCATCTCTGGAAACACCATATATTTT. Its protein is CASRGPISGNTIYF.

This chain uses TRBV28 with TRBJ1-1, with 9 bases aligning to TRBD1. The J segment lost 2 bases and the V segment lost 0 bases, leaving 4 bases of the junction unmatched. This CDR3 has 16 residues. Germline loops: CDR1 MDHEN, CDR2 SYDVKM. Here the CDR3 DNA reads TGTGCCAGCAGTTTATGGACAGGGGGATTCAACACTGAAGCTTTCTTT. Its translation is CASSLWTGGFNTEAFF.

In DNA form, the CDR3 reads TGTGCCAGTAGTATGGTCGGAGTGAACACTGAAGCTTTCTTT. This encodes CASSMVGVNTEAFF. The chain links TRBV19 to TRBJ1-1; D gene uncertain. There are 14 residues in the CDR3. The germline V and J ends were trimmed by 3 bases and 0 bases, with 8 bases remaining between them. Germline V gene lookup returns CDR1 LNHDA and CDR2 SQIVND (reference sequence).

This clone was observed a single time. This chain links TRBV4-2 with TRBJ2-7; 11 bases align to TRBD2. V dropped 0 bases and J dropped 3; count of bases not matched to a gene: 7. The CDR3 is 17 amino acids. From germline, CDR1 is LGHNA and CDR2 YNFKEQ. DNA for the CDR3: TGTGCCAGCAGCCAAGAAACTAGCGGGAGTGGGGGCTACGAGCAGTACTTC. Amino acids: CASSQETSGSGGYEQYF.

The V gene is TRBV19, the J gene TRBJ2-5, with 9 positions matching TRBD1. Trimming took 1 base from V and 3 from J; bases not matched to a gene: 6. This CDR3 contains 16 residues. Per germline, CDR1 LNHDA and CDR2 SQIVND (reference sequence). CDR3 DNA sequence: TGTGCCAGTAGTATAGCATGGAGGGACAGGGAAGAGACCCAGTACTTC. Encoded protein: CASSIAWRDREETQYF.

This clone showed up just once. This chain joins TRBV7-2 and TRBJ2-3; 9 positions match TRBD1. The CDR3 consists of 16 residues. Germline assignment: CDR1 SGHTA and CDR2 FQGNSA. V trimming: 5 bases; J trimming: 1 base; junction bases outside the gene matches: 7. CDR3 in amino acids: CASSARDRAGTDTQYF. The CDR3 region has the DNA TGTGCCAGCAGCGCCCGGGACAGGGCCGGCACAGATACGCAGTATTTT.

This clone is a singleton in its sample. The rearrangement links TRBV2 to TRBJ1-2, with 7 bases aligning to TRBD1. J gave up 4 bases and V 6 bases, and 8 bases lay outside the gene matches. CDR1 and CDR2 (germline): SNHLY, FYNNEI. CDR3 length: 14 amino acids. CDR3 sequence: CASSSRTGLYGYTF. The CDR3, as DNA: TGTGCCAGCAGCTCGAGGACAGGCCTCTATGGCTACACCTTC. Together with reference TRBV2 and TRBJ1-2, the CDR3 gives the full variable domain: EPEVTQTPSHQVTQMGQEVILRCVPISNHLYFYWYRQILGQKVEFLVSFYNNEISEKSEIFDDQFSVERPDGSNFTLKIRSTKLEDSAMYFCASSSRTGLYGYTFGSGTRLTVV.

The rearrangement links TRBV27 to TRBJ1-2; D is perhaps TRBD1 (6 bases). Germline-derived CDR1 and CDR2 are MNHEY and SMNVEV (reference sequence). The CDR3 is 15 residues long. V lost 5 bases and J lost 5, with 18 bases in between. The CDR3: CASSPFPTQGYGYTF. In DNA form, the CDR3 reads TGTGCCAGCAGTCCCTTTCCAACACAGGGTTATGGCTACACCTTC.

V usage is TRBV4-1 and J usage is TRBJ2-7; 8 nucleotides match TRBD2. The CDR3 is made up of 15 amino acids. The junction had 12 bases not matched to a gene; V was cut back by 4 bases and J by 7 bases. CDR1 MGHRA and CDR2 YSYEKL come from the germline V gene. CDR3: CASSREAGGLSEQYF. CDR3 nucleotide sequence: TGCGCCAGCAGCCGAGAGGCGGGAGGCCTCTCTGAGCAGTACTTC.

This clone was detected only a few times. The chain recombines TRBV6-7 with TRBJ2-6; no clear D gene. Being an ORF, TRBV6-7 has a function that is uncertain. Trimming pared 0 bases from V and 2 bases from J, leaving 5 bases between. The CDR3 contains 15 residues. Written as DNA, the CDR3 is TGTGCCAGCAGTTACTCATCTCCTGGGGCCAACGTCCTGACTTTC. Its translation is CASSYSSPGANVLTF.

The CDR3 sequence is CASSGQGAGSSGYTF. CDR3 DNA: TGTGCCAGCAGCGGACAGGGGGCCGGTTCAAGTGGCTACACCTTC. The gene calls are TRBV7-9 and TRBJ1-2; TRBD1 agrees at 11 bases. The CDR3 is 15 amino acids. From germline, CDR1 is SEHNR and CDR2 FQNEAQ (reference sequence). The junction had 9 bases not matched to a gene; V was cut back by 5 bases and J by 7 bases.

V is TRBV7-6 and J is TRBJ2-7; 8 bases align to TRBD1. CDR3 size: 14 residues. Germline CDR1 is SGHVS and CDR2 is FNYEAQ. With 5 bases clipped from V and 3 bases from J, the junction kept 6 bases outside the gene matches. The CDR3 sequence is CASSPGTGGYEQYF. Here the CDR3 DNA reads TGTGCCAGCAGCCCAGGAACAGGGGGCTACGAGCAGTACTTC.

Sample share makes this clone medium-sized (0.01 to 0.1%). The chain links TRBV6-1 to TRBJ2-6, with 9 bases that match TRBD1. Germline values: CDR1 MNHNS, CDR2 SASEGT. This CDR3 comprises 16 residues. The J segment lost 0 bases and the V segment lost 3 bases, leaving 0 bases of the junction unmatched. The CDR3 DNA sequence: TGTGCCAGCAGTGAGGGACAGGGCTCTGGGGCCAACGTCCTGACTTTC. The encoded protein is CASSEGQGSGANVLTF.

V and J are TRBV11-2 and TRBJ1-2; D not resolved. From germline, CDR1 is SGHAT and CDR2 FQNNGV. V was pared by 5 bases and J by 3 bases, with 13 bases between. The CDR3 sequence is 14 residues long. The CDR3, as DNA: TGTGCCAGCAGCCCTACGGGAAACGACTATGGCTACACCTTC. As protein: CASSPTGNDYGYTF.

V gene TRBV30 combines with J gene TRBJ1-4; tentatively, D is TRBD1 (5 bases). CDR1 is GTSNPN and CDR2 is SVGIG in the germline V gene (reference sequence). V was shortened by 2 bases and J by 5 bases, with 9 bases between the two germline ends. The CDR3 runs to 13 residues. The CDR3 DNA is TGTGCCTGGAGTCATCCAGGGAATGAAAAACTGTTTTTT. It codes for CAWSHPGNEKLFF.

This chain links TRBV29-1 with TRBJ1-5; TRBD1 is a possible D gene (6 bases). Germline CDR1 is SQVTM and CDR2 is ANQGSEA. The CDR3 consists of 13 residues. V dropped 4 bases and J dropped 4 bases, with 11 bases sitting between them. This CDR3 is CSVVGGGNQPQHF. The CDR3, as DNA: TGCAGCGTTGTAGGGGGGGGAAATCAGCCCCAGCATTTT.

The CDR3 coding sequence is TGTGCCAGCAGCCAAGGACAGGCCAATCAGCCCCAGCATTTT. Protein: CASSQGQANQPQHF. The genes are TRBV3-1 (or the pseudogene TRBV3-2) and TRBJ1-5, with D perhaps matching TRBD1 (6 bases). The CDR3 is 14 amino acids. Germline values: CDR1 LGHDT, CDR2 YNNKEL (reference sequence). Trimming removed 1 base from V and 3 bases from J, with 7 bases in between.

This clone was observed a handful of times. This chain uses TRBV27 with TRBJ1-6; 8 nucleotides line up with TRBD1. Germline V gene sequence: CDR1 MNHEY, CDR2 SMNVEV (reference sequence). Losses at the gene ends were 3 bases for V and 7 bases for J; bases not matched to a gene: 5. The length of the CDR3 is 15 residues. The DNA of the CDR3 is TGTGCCAGCAGTTTTAGGGACAGGCCCAATTCACCCCTCCACTTT. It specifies CASSFRDRPNSPLHF.

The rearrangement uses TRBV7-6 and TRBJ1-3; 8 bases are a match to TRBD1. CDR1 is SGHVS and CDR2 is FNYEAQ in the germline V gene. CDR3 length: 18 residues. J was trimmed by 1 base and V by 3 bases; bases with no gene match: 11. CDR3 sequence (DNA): TGTGCCAGCAGCTTCGGACAGGGAGCCCATCGGTCTGGAAACACCATATATTTT. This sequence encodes CASSFGQGAHRSGNTIYF. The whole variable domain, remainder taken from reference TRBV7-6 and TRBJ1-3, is GAGVSQSPRYKVTKRGQDVALRCDPISGHVSLYWYRQALGQGPEFLTYFNYEAQQDKSGLPNDRFSAERPEGSISTLTIQRTEQRDSAMYRCASSFGQGAHRSGNTIYFGEGSWLTVV.

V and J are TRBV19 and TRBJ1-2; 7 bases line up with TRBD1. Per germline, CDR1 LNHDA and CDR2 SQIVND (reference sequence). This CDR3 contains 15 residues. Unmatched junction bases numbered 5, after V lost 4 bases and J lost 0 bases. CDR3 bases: TGTGCCAGTAGTACGCGACAGGGAGCTAACTATGGCTACACCTTC. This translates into CASSTRQGANYGYTF.

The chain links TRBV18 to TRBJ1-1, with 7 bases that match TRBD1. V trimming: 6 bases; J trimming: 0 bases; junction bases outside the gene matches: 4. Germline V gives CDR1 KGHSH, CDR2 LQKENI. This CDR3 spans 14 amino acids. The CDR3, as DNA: TGTGCCAGCTCGACGACAGGGATGAACACTGAAGCTTTCTTT. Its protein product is CASSTTGMNTEAFF. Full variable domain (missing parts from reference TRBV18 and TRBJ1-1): NAGVMQNPRHLVRRRGQEARLRCSPMKGHSHVYWYRQLPEEGLKFMVYLQKENIIDESGMPKERFSAEFPKEGPSILRIQQVVRGDSAAYFCASSTTGMNTEAFFGQGTRLTVV.

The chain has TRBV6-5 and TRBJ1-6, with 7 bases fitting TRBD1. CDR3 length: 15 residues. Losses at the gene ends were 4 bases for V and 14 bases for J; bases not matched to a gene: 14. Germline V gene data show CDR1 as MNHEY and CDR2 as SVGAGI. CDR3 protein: CASSSLGQAPRALHF. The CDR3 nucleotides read TGTGCCAGCAGTTCCTTAGGACAGGCCCCTAGGGCCCTCCACTTT.